This TCR beta chain emerged from a study of blood T cell repertoires in COVID-19 (dated by TCRdb to 2018 to 2020). Describing the broader study: Samples covering the acute and convalescent phases of COVID-19 were provided by collaborators in the United States, Italy and Spain. The samples were drawn from the first 160 participants of the ongoing ImmuneRACE study and from some 1,300 subjects provided by 6 global collaborators. The dataset comprised deeply sampled blood TCRbeta repertoires from subjects exposed to, actively infected with, or recovered from COVID-19. Nearly every sample came with metadata listing a de-identified subject ID, COVID-19 status, age in years and sex. The prospective study material was composed of cDNA or gDNA derived from T cells, B-cell-depleted T cells, or PBMCs. Where available, HLA class I and class II types were taken from metadata supplied by the sample provider and were not determined by assay-based typing. The repertoires were released in a freely available public database intended as a resource for research on the immune response to SARS-CoV-2. Study-wide findings and limitations: How much clinical and demographic metadata was included differed by source and by participant, and the metadata was provided uncurated.

Participants in the prospective study were enrolled through a virtual design, were aged roughly 18 to 100 years, and lived in approximately 25 United States geographic areas. Cohort assignment in the prospective study relied on participant-reported clinical history from a screening survey and a study questionnaire. In the prospective study, mobile phlebotomists collected whole blood, serum and a nasopharyngeal or oropharyngeal swab from each participant. Prospective study participants could optionally give additional blood draws and questionnaires over a 2-month period. Before DNA extraction, blood samples from the prospective study were shipped at room temperature or frozen. The immunoSEQ Assay, a bias-controlled multiplex PCR, was used to amplify TCRbeta CDR3 regions from genomic DNA. Turning to the authors' computational methods: The number of nucleated cells in each sample was estimated by amplification of reference gene primers within the assay. Sequence reads were collapsed and filtered to measure the absolute abundance of every unique TCRbeta CDR3 rearrangement. For each sample, productive Simpson clonality was calculated by taking the square root of Simpson's diversity index across productive rearrangements. The immuneACCESS repertoire file appears here via TCRdb, limited to in-frame rearrangements. These files lack a portion of the clones; in checked studies, under half of the deficit traces to unresolved V genes, and the cause of the others is not known. V and J calls plus clone size are reproduced from that table; the DNA served to infer D and trimming. Within this sample are approximately 250,000 clones, with approximately 89% of them counted one time only. Roughly 1.2% of the sample is held by the ten biggest clonotypes.

With regard to this clone: Its antigen is not yet known. No much larger clone is present one base from it, and per-base qualities are unavailable.

Its CDR3 holds 16 amino acids, cysteine through phenylalanine. CDR3 DNA only is kept here, 48 bases in frame from base 1. The germline V gene (reference sequence) provides CDR1 SEHNR and CDR2 FQNEAQ. V is trimmed back by 5 bases and J by 4 bases, and the junction contains 12 bases that no gene match accounts for. The receptor was isolated from a woman between 40 and 55 years old with acute COVID-19. Sequenced sample: PBMCs or T cells enriched from blood (not recorded which). The sequence is built from TRBV7-9 and TRBJ1-1, with 8 central nucleotides matching TRBD1. The bases are TGTGCCAGCAGCGCGCGGACAGGGCGAAGGGGCACTGAAGCTTTCTTT. The translation is CASSARTGRRGTEAFF.